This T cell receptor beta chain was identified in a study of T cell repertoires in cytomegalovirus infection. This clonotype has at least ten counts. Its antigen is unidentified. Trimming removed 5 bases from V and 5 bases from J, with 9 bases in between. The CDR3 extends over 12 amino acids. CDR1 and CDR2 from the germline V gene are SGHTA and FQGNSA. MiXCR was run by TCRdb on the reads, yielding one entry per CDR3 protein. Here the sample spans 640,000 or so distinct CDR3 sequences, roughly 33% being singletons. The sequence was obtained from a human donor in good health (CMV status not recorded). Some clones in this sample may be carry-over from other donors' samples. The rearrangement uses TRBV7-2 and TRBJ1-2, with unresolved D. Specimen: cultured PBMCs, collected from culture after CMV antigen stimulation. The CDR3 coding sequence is TGTGCCAGCAGCGAGCAAGGGTATGGCTACACCTTC. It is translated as CASSEQGYGYTF.